This T cell receptor (beta chain) was obtained from a study of cytomegalovirus exposure and HLA in healthy donors. The study's findings and limits: The HLA-A and HLA-B alleles of most subjects were reportedly predicted accurately from TCR beta sequences.

This clone showed up just once. Antigen specificity is unknown. CDR1 and CDR2 (germline): MNHNS, SASEGT. V was clipped by 5 bases and J by 1 base; unmatched bases: 3. CDR3 size: 14 residues. The donors, nominally healthy at sampling, likely had unrecorded immune exposures. The PCR had 60 Vbeta and 13 Jbeta primers. The data were produced by immunoSEQ multiplex PCR, yet TCRdb's version contains in-frame clones alone and is incomplete. Among tens of thousands of clones listed, roughly three quarters were seen once. Sample: PBMCs. V usage is TRBV6-1 and J usage is TRBJ2-5, with 8 bases matching TRBD2. This clonotype was sampled from a middle-aged woman in good health and CMV-seropositive. The CDR3 region has the DNA TGTGCCAGCAGTCGGGCGGGGGGCCAAGAGACCCAGTACTTC. Translation: CASSRAGGQETQYF.